Following are 9 T cell receptor beta chains from one sample sequenced in a study of shared clonotypes between healthy human individuals. Here immunoSEQ multiplex PCR was the method, and the copy in TCRdb shows in-frame clones only, minus some. The table records about 1.5 million clones, 95% to 97% of them present only once. Sequenced: naive CD4+ T cells sorted from blood. The subset denotes: CD45RA+ positively selected. The source of these receptors is a man aged 25-45 years in good health.

This clone was recorded once. This chain links TRBV5-4 with TRBJ2-2; 10 nucleotides agree with TRBD2. CDR1 and CDR2 from the germline V gene are SGHNT and YYREEE (reference sequence). The CDR3 runs 16 residues. V lost 1 base to trimming and J lost 7 bases; unmatched junction nucleotides: 7. CDR3 loop: CASSLTSGIRGGELFF. DNA of the CDR3: TGTGCCAGCAGCTTGACTAGCGGGATTCGTGGCGGGGAGCTGTTTTTT.

This chain connects TRBV27 to TRBJ2-3; 11 bases match TRBD1. The ends lost 3 bases at V and 4 bases at J; junction bases unmatched: 6. Germline V CDR1 and CDR2: MNHEY, SMNVEV (reference sequence). The CDR3 is made up of 16 amino acids. DNA of the CDR3: TGTGCCAGCAGTTTCGATCGGACAGGGGGCTCAGATACGCAGTATTTT. Amino acids: CASSFDRTGGSDTQYF.

The V call is TRBV6-6, the J call TRBJ2-5, with a tentative D call TRBD1 (6 bases). V was clipped by 5 bases and J by 1 base, with 8 bases between them. The CDR3 totals 13 residues. CDR1 MNHNY and CDR2 SVGAGI come from the germline V gene (reference sequence). The CDR3 protein is CASSKDSQETQYF. DNA for the CDR3: TGTGCCAGCAGTAAGGACAGCCAAGAGACCCAGTACTTC.

V usage is TRBV7-2 and J usage is TRBJ2-7; D gene uncertain. Germline values: CDR1 SGHTA, CDR2 FQGNSA. Trimming pared 5 bases from V and 4 bases from J, leaving 15 bases between. The CDR3 runs to 14 residues. CDR3 nucleotides: TGTGCCAGCAGCCTTGGACCCGTGGATTACGAGCAGTACTTC. This gives the protein CASSLGPVDYEQYF. Combining the CDR3 with reference TRBV7-2 and TRBJ2-7 gives the whole variable domain GAGVSQSPSNKVTEKGKDVELRCDPISGHTALYWYRQSLGQGLEFLIYFQGNSAPDKSGLPSDRFSAERTGGSVSTLTIQRTQQEDSAVYLCASSLGPVDYEQYFGPGTRLTVT.

This CDR3 reads CASGTLQGWAFF. As DNA, the CDR3 is TGTGCCAGCGGCACGTTACAGGGGTGGGCTTTCTTT. The chain joins TRBV28 to TRBJ1-1; 7 nucleotides match TRBD1. CDR1 and CDR2 from the germline V gene are MDHEN and SYDVKM. The CDR3 runs 12 residues. After removal of 8 bases from V and 11 bases from J, the junction contained 11 bases not matched to a gene.

With regard to this clone: A junction end diverges from the germline sequence, so it may reflect a read error. The chain recombines TRBV6-5 with TRBJ1-1; D ambiguous. The germline V gene encodes CDR1 MNHEY and CDR2 SVGAGI. The CDR3 has 13 amino acids. CDR3 amino acids: CASSYSRSRDKNF. In nucleotides, the CDR3 is TGTGCCAGCAGTTACTCGAGGTCCCGAGACAAGAACTTT.

V usage is TRBV6-5 and J usage is TRBJ2-7, with 10 bases lining up with TRBD2. Trimming removed 7 bases from V and 4 bases from J; junction bases left unmatched: 10. Germline V CDR1 and CDR2: MNHEY, SVGAGI. CDR3 length: 15 residues. The CDR3 coding sequence is TGTGCCAGCAAGCAAGCTAGCGGGAGTGGGTACGAGCAGTACTTC. This gives the protein CASKQASGSGYEQYF.

This clone was observed a single time. The chain couples TRBV2 to TRBJ2-3, with D tentatively TRBD1 or TRBD2 (5 bases each). Looked up from germline, CDR1 is SNHLY and CDR2 is FYNNEI. The CDR3 covers 16 residues. Trimming left V 4 bases short and J 3 bases short, with 17 bases between. The CDR3 region has the DNA TGTGCCAGCAGTGGGGGCGGGCTCGTGGATACAGATACGCAGTATTTT. It encodes CASSGGGLVDTDTQYF.

On this clone itself: Other DNA sequences in this sample translate to the same CDR3. The chain uses TRBV7-3 and TRBJ2-7, with TRBD2 identical over 8 bases. This CDR3 contains 13 residues. CDR1 SGHTA and CDR2 FQGTGA come from the germline V gene. V lost 3 bases to trimming and J lost 4 bases; unmatched junction nucleotides: 2. CDR3 amino acids: CASSLTGGYEQYF. The DNA of the CDR3 is TGTGCCAGCAGCTTGACGGGGGGGTACGAGCAGTACTTC.